The rows below give T cell receptor beta chains drawn from one sample of a study of OX40 agonist ivuxolimab in advanced cancers. Assay used: immunoSEQ multiplex PCR; TCRdb lists only in-frame clones, some missing. The sample yields about 48,000 clones, about nine tenths seen once. This specimen was CD4+ or CD8+ T cells sorted from blood, taken in a trial of the OX40 agonist ivuxolimab. The origin of the receptors is an adult with an advanced solid tumor such as melanoma, head and neck, liver or kidney cancer. CDR3s include the opening cysteine and the closing phenylalanine or tryptophan. Fields, in order: D gene, V gene, clone size, J gene, CDR3 protein, CDR3 DNA. D genes are given only for firm matches. Expanded clones get a size class; other rows say once, few or many, or leave the size out.

>NA|TRBV5-6|NA|TRBJ1-1
CASSLRGTEAFF
TGTGCCAGCAGCCTGAGAGGGACTGAAGCTTTCTTT
>NA|TRBV7-9|NA|TRBJ2-5
CASSSLSGALETQYF
TGTGCCAGCAGCTCTCTCTCGGGGGCCCTAGAGACCCAGTACTTC
>NA|TRBV7-6|once|TRBJ1-2
CASSSAGSYGYTF
TGTGCCAGCAGCTCAGCAGGGTCTTATGGCTACACCTTC
>TRBD2|TRBV15|NA|TRBJ2-3
CATSRESGGAKDTQYF
TGTGCCACCAGCAGAGAGAGCGGGGGGGCGAAAGATACGCAGTATTTT
>NA|TRBV5-6|NA|TRBJ1-1
CASSGPRPDTEAFF
TGTGCCAGCAGCGGACCCCGCCCGGACACTGAAGCTTTCTTT
>NA|TRBV5-1|NA|TRBJ2-2
CASSFVGVNTGELFF
TGCGCCAGCAGCTTTGTCGGGGTTAACACCGGGGAGCTGTTTTTT
>NA|TRBV30|NA|TRBJ1-1
CAWGGGGYTEAFF
TGTGCCTGGGGGGGTGGAGGGTACACTGAAGCTTTCTTT
>NA|TRBV5-8|NA|TRBJ1-1
CASSLTGNTEAFF
TGTGCCAGCAGCTTGACAGGGAACACTGAAGCTTTCTTT
>NA|TRBV6-6|NA|TRBJ1-3
CASSSITRAGNTIYF
TGTGCCAGCAGTTCTATAACCAGGGCTGGAAACACCATATATTTT
>TRBD1|TRBV19|NA|TRBJ2-2
CASSVPGTVYTGELFF
TGTGCCAGTAGTGTACCCGGGACAGTCTACACCGGGGAGCTGTTTTTT
>TRBD2|TRBV6-6|NA|TRBJ2-5
CASSYSIAGEQETQYF
TGTGCCAGCAGTTACTCGATAGCGGGGGAACAAGAGACCCAGTACTTC
>NA|TRBV14|NA|TRBJ2-1
CASSQDQTDSYNEQFF
TGTGCCAGCAGCCAAGATCAGACAGATTCCTACAATGAGCAGTTCTTC
>NA|TRBV6-5|NA|TRBJ1-2
CASSYSGSEGHGYTF
TGTGCCAGCAGTTACTCGGGTTCGGAAGGGCATGGCTACACCTTC
>NA|TRBV13|NA|TRBJ2-7
CASSPQQGFPNDF
TGTGCCAGCAGCCCCCAACAAGGCTTTCCCAACGACTTC
>NA|TRBV5-1|NA|TRBJ1-1
CASSLGRISYTEAFF
TGCGCCAGCAGCTTGGGACGGATCTCTTACACTGAAGCTTTCTTT
>TRBD1|TRBV6-1|NA|TRBJ2-7
CASRDREPYEQYF
TGTGCCAGCAGGGACAGGGAACCCTACGAGCAGTACTTC
>NA|TRBV5-1|NA|TRBJ2-1
CASSPRQGPGNNEQFF
TGCGCCAGCAGCCCCCGTCAGGGGCCAGGGAACAATGAGCAGTTCTTC
>NA|TRBV28|NA|TRBJ2-2
CASKSNTGELFF
TGTGCCAGCAAGAGCAACACCGGGGAGCTGTTTTTT
>NA|TRBV5-1|NA|TRBJ1-2
CASSLNAQELNYGYTF
TGCGCCAGCAGCTTGAATGCACAGGAACTAAACTATGGCTACACCTTC
>NA|TRBV4-2|NA|TRBJ1-2
CASSQPGANNYGYTF
TGTGCCAGCAGCCAACCAGGGGCGAATAACTATGGCTACACCTTC
>NA|TRBV7-9|NA|TRBJ1-4
CASSFGQEKLFF
TGTGCCAGCAGCTTCGGCCAAGAAAAACTGTTTTTT
>TRBD1|TRBV5-1|NA|TRBJ2-6
CASSLHLPGTGDGGANVLTF
TGCGCCAGCAGCTTGCATCTCCCCGGGACAGGGGATGGTGGGGCCAACGTCCTGACTTTC
>NA|TRBV11-2|NA|TRBJ2-5
CASSLREETQYF
TGTGCCAGCAGCTTACGGGAAGAGACCCAGTACTTC
>TRBD1|TRBV10-3|NA|TRBJ1-2
CAISEYDRGHGYTF
TGTGCCATCAGTGAGTACGACAGGGGTCATGGCTACACCTTC
>NA|TRBV30|NA|TRBJ1-1
CAWRDTNTEAFF
TGTGCCTGGAGAGATACAAACACTGAAGCTTTCTTT
>TRBD1|TRBV5-1|NA|TRBJ1-1
CASSLAGQGGTEAFF
TGCGCCAGCAGCTTGGCGGGACAGGGTGGGACTGAAGCTTTCTTT
>NA|TRBV28|NA|TRBJ1-2
CASSLGIANYGYTF
TGTGCCAGCAGTTTAGGCATCGCTAACTATGGCTACACCTTC
>NA|TRBV27|once|TRBJ1-4
CASSFRVPNEKLFF
TGTGCCAGCAGTTTCCGAGTTCCTAATGAAAAACTGTTTTTT
>TRBD1|TRBV5-6|NA|TRBJ1-4
CASSPDRVREKLFF
TGTGCCAGCAGCCCAGACAGGGTTCGGGAAAAACTGTTTTTT
>TRBD2|TRBV4-1|NA|TRBJ2-7
CASSQVPPGGGIHEQYF
TGCGCCAGCAGCCAAGTTCCCCCTGGGGGGGGGATCCACGAGCAGTACTTC
>NA|TRBV10-1|NA|TRBJ1-3
CASSEPSSGSRNTIYF
TGCGCCAGCAGTGAGCCTTCCAGCGGTTCGAGAAACACCATATATTTT
>NA|TRBV5-4|NA|TRBJ1-2
CASSPTSLGRDYGYTF
TGTGCCAGCAGCCCGACTTCTCTCGGACGGGACTATGGCTACACCTTC
>TRBD2|TRBV5-4|once|TRBJ2-3
CASSLDTSGGLSTDTQYF
TGTGCCAGCAGCTTGGATACTAGCGGGGGCTTGAGCACAGATACGCAGTATTTT
>TRBD1|TRBV6-5|NA|TRBJ1-6
CASSSGQGVTPLHF
TGTGCCAGCAGCAGCGGACAGGGGGTTACACCCCTCCACTTT
>TRBD1|TRBV7-8|NA|TRBJ1-4
CASSWTGANEKLFF
TGTGCCAGCAGCTGGACAGGTGCTAATGAAAAACTGTTTTTT
>NA|TRBV6-5|NA|TRBJ1-2
CASTLEGAYGYTF
TGTGCCAGCACCCTGGAGGGTGCCTATGGCTACACCTTC
>NA|TRBV11-2|NA|TRBJ1-1
CASSVQGWGTEAFF
TGTGCCAGCAGCGTCCAGGGTTGGGGCACTGAAGCTTTCTTT
>NA|TRBV25-1|NA|TRBJ1-1
CASSESWGVFF
TGTGCCAGCAGTGAATCTTGGGGTGTTTTCTTT
>NA|TRBV6-5|NA|TRBJ1-1
CASSYGGLNTEAFF
TGTGCCAGCAGTTACGGGGGCTTGAACACTGAAGCTTTCTTT
>TRBD2|TRBV6-4|NA|TRBJ2-3
CASSELAGGPGTDTQYF
TGTGCCAGCAGTGAACTAGCGGGGGGGCCTGGCACAGATACGCAGTATTTT
>NA|TRBV7-6|NA|TRBJ2-1
CASSPGSYNEQFF
TGTGCCAGCAGCCCAGGGTCCTACAATGAGCAGTTCTTC
>NA|TRBV2|once|TRBJ1-5
CASSRDPRQPQHF
TGTGCCAGCAGTCGAGACCCGAGACAGCCCCAGCATTTT
>NA|TRBV2|NA|TRBJ1-5
CAIRALNQPQHF
TGTGCCATACGGGCCCTCAATCAGCCCCAGCATTTT
>NA|TRBV19|NA|TRBJ1-1
CASSFGTAVTEAFF
TGTGCCAGTAGTTTCGGGACGGCAGTCACTGAAGCTTTCTTT
>TRBD2|TRBV5-4|NA|TRBJ2-5
CASSPDRDYQETQYF
TGTGCCAGCAGTCCCGACCGGGACTATCAAGAGACCCAGTACTTC
>TRBD2|TRBV4-1|once|TRBJ2-3
CASSQATLGASGDGDTQYF
TGCGCCAGCAGCCAAGCCACCTTAGGTGCTAGCGGGGATGGAGATACGCAGTATTTT
>NA|TRBV28|once|TRBJ1-1
CASSLTQNTEAFF
TGTGCCAGCAGTCTAACACAGAACACTGAAGCTTTCTTT
>TRBD1|TRBV6-5|NA|TRBJ1-1
CASSTGQGINTEAFF
TGTGCCAGCAGTACGGGACAGGGGATCAACACTGAAGCTTTCTTT
>NA|TRBV15|NA|TRBJ2-3
CATREGNDTQYF
TGTGCCACCCGAGAGGGGAACGATACGCAGTATTTT
>NA|TRBV5-8|NA|TRBJ1-1
CASSLEENTEAFF
TGTGCCAGCAGCTTGGAAGAAAACACTGAAGCTTTCTTT
>NA|TRBV7-9|NA|TRBJ2-5
CASSPVGETQYF
TGTGCCAGCAGCCCAGTAGGAGAGACCCAGTACTTC
>NA|TRBV19|NA|TRBJ2-1
CASSMTGASSYNEQFF
TGTGCCAGTAGTATGACCGGGGCTAGCTCCTACAATGAGCAGTTCTTC
>NA|TRBV7-9|NA|TRBJ1-5
CASSLETESNQPQHF
TGTGCCAGCAGCTTAGAGACCGAAAGCAATCAGCCCCAGCATTTT
>NA|TRBV6-4|NA|TRBJ2-2
CASSASSTGELFF
TGTGCCAGCTCCGCTAGCTCCACCGGGGAGCTGTTTTTT
>NA|TRBV28|NA|TRBJ1-6
CASINQGSYNSPLHF
TGTGCCAGTATCAATCAGGGCTCCTATAATTCACCCCTCCACTTT
>TRBD2|TRBV10-1|NA|TRBJ2-1
CASSDGGGANEQFF
TGCGCCAGCAGTGATGGCGGGGGGGCTAATGAGCAGTTCTTC